This entry is about one T cell receptor (beta chain). Its target is not known. TCR beta CDR3 region amplification was performed from RNA transcripts. When the TCR CDR3 underwent first-round RT-PCR, the HTBI primer set was used. One entry per CDR3 protein results from TCRdb running MiXCR on the multiplex PCR reads. The sample has around 580,000 distinct CDR3 sequences, approximately 16% seen once; the top ten hold 18%. The data originate from a study of T cells in Graves' hyperthyroidism and ophthalmopathy. Graves' hyperthyroidism was deemed stable given no ophthalmopathy progression within 18 months. Cells are PBMCs isolated from 10 ml of fresh blood. Points from the study as a whole: Ophthalmopathy and stable hyperthyroidism were separated by a 13 V-J model. The model identified upcoming ophthalmopathy a median approximately six months ahead of onset.

This CDR3 has 17 amino acids. Germline lookup yields CDR1 MNHNS and CDR2 SASEGT. V dropped 5 bases and J dropped 0 bases, with 19 bases sitting between them. The chain is built from TRBV6-1 and TRBJ1-2, with D maybe TRBD1 (5 bases). The material sequenced was blood. The TCR comes from a woman under 30 with Graves' hyperthyroidism. The CDR3 is CASSSPMRDGANYGYTF. The CDR3 coding sequence is TGTGCCAGCAGTTCCCCAATGAGGGACGGAGCTAACTATGGCTACACCTTC.